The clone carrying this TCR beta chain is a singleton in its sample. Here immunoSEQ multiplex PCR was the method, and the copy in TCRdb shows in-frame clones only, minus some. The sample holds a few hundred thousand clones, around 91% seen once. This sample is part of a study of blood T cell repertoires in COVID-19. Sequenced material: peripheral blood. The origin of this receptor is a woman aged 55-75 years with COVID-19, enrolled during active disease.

As DNA, the CDR3 is TGTGCCAGCAGCTTGGTACAGCCCATGAACACTGAAGCTTTCTTT. Its translation: CASSLVQPMNTEAFF. The J gene is TRBJ1-1, the V gene TRBV5-4; D unclear. CDR1 and CDR2 from the germline V gene are SGHNT and YYREEE (reference sequence). The V end lost 0 bases, the J end lost 0 bases, and 9 bases lay between the germline ends. The CDR3 has 15 amino acids.